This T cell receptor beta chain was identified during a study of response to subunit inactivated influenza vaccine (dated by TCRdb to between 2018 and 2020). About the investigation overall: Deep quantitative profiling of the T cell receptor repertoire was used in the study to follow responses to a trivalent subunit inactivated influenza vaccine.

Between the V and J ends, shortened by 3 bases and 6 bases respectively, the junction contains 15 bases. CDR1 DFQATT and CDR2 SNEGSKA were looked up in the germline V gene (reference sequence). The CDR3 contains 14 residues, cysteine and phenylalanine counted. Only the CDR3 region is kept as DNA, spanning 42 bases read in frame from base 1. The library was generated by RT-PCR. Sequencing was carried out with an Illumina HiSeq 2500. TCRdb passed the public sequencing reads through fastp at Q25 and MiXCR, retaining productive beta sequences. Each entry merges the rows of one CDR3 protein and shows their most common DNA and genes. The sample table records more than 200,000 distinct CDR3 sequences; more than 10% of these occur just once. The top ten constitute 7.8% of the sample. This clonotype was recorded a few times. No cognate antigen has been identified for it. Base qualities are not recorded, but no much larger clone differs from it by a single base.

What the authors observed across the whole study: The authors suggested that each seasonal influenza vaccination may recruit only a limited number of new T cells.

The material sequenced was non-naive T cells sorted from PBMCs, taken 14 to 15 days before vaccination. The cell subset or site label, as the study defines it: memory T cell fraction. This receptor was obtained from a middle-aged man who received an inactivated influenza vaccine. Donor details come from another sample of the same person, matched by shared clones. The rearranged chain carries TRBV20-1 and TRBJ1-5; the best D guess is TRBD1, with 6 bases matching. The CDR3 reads CSASSIGGSQPQHF. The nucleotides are TGCAGTGCTAGTTCGATAGGGGGGAGTCAGCCCCAGCATTTT.